These T cell receptor beta chains were read from a single sample in a study of cytomegalovirus exposure and HLA in healthy donors. Some clones are missing from TCRdb's copy, which holds only in-frame ones; the method was immunoSEQ multiplex PCR. Here the sample spans 95,000 to 120,000 clones, about 94% being singletons. Sequencing input: PBMCs. The receptors shown here come from a woman aged 18-29 years in good health and CMV-seronegative. Both conserved end residues are part of each CDR3. The D gene is left open where the match is weak. Clone size appears in some rows only: once, few, many, or a class for an expanded clone.

TRBV6-5	.	15	.	TRBJ2-1	TGTGCCAGCAGTTACCTTTCTTTCTCCTACAATGAGCAGTTCTTC	CASSYLSFSYNEQFF
TRBV7-3	TRBD1	15	.	TRBJ2-1	TGTGCCAGCAGCGGGACAGTATCTCCATACAATGAGCAGTTCTTC	CASSGTVSPYNEQFF
TRBV27	.	12	.	TRBJ2-3	TGTGCCAGCAGTCGCGACTGGGATACGCAGTATTTT	CASSRDWDTQYF
TRBV6-6	TRBD1	15	.	TRBJ1-2	TGTGCCAGCAGGGGGGGACAGGGGACTAACTATGGCTACACCTTC	CASRGGQGTNYGYTF
TRBV19	.	16	.	TRBJ1-5	TGTGCCAGTAGTACAGGACAGCAGCTGGGGAATCAGCCCCAGCATTTT	CASSTGQQLGNQPQHF
TRBV15	.	16	once	TRBJ1-1	TGTGCCACCAGCAGAGAACGCCCATCTGGTCTGAGTGGTGCTTTCTTT	CATSRERPSGLSGAFF
TRBV25-1	.	16	.	TRBJ1-2	TGTGCCAGCAGCCTCACAGGCTCGGTTAATAACTATGGCTACACCTTC	CASSLTGSVNNYGYTF
TRBV5-1	.	13	.	TRBJ2-5	TGCGCCAGCAATCCGGGGTCCAAAGAGACCCAGTACTTC	CASNPGSKETQYF
TRBV29-1	TRBD1	11	.	TRBJ1-2	TGCAGCGTTGAACGGGACAGTGGCTACACCTTC	CSVERDSGYTF
TRBV5-1	TRBD1	15	.	TRBJ2-3	TGCGCCAGCAGCCCCCGGGACAGGAGCACAGATACGCAGTATTTT	CASSPRDRSTDTQYF
TRBV7-8	TRBD1	16	.	TRBJ1-1	TGTGCCAGCAGCTTGAGCGGAGGACAGGGGAACACTGAAGCTTTCTTT	CASSLSGGQGNTEAFF
TRBV28	.	12	.	TRBJ2-5	TGTGCCAGCAGTTTACTTCGGGAGACCCAGTACTTC	CASSLLRETQYF
TRBV6-5	.	15	.	TRBJ1-6	TGTGCCATCAACAGGCTTAGCTCCTATAATTCACCCCTCCACTTT	CAINRLSSYNSPLHF
TRBV5-6	.	15	.	TRBJ2-2	TGTGCCAGCAGCTGGATTAGCGTGAACACCGGGGAGCTGTTTTTT	CASSWISVNTGELFF
TRBV2	.	16	.	TRBJ1-1	TGTGCCAGCACCGAATCCCGGCGAGGGGGGAACACTGAAGCTTTCTTT	CASTESRRGGNTEAFF
TRBV28	TRBD1	18	.	TRBJ1-2	TGTGCCAGCAGTTTATCAATAGGCAGGGGGGCCTCTAACTATGGCTACACCTTC	CASSLSIGRGASNYGYTF
TRBV4-1	.	15	.	TRBJ2-1	TGCGCCAGCAGCCAAGATGCGTACTCCTACAATGAGCAGTTCTTC	CASSQDAYSYNEQFF
TRBV4-1	TRBD2	18	.	TRBJ2-2	TGCGCCAGCAGCCAAGTTTCTCCCGGGACTAGTATGGCCGGGGAGCTGTTTTTT	CASSQVSPGTSMAGELFF